Listed here are 21 T cell receptor beta chains from one sample, sequenced in a study of shared T cell receptors in the human thymus. TCRdb keeps only in-frame clones here, not all; method: immunoSEQ multiplex PCR. In the table there are roughly 710,000 clones, 80% to 90% of which are singletons. This sample also belongs to another study, concerning human thymus T cells.

Material: thymocytes. The receptor set was obtained from a girl less than two years old with a congenital heart defect.

This chain connects TRBV19 to TRBJ1-5; the match to TRBD1 covers 7 bases. This CDR3 has 18 amino acids. The V gene end was trimmed by 4 bases and the J gene end by 6 bases; junction bases not matched to a gene: 18. Germline V CDR1 and CDR2: LNHDA, SQIVND (reference sequence). This chain's CDR3 is CASSTGASVDRDGQPQHF. The CDR3 bases are TGTGCCAGTAGTACCGGAGCTAGTGTTGACAGGGACGGTCAGCCCCAGCATTTT.

The CDR3 loop reads CASSLSGSGEQYF. The CDR3 bases are TGTGCCAGCAGTTTATCGGGGAGCGGGGAGCAGTACTTC. V and J are TRBV27 and TRBJ2-7, with a possible D match to TRBD2 (6 bases). The germline V and J ends were trimmed by 0 bases and 7 bases, with 10 bases remaining between them. This CDR3 region has 13 residues. Per the germline V gene, CDR1 is MNHEY and CDR2 is SMNVEV (reference sequence).

This clone was counted once. This rearrangement joins TRBV4-1 to TRBJ1-3, with D uncertain. CDR1 is MGHRA, CDR2 YSYEKL, per germline. V was trimmed by 4 bases and J by 0 bases, leaving 13 bases between them. The CDR3 contains 16 residues. CDR3 sequence reads: CASSLSRRSSGNTIYF. As DNA, the CDR3 is TGCGCCAGCAGCCTTAGTCGGCGGAGCTCTGGAAACACCATATATTTT.

The chain combines TRBV5-6 with TRBJ2-1; no definite D call. The CDR3 spans 16 residues. Trimming cost V 1 base and J 0 bases, with 11 bases left between them. In germline, CDR1 is SGHDT, CDR2 YYEEEE. The CDR3 bases are TGTGCCAGCAGCTTGAATGGCAGGAACTCCTACAATGAGCAGTTCTTC. Amino acids: CASSLNGRNSYNEQFF.

Note on this clone: The sample contains more than one DNA sequence encoding this CDR3. CDR3 sequence reads: CASSPGQIYEQYF. The CDR3 DNA is TGTGCCAGCAGCCCCGGACAGATCTACGAGCAGTACTTC. The chain is built from TRBV5-4 and TRBJ2-7; the D gene is possibly TRBD1 (6 bases). This CDR3 region has 13 residues. Trimming left V 4 bases short and J 3 bases short, with 11 bases between. Germline V gene lookup returns CDR1 SGHNT and CDR2 YYREEE (reference sequence).

Remarks on this clone: The junction departs from the called germline gene at one end, perhaps through a read error. The CDR3: CASSPAGTGAGAF. The CDR3 bases are TGTGCCAGCAGTCCCGCCGGGACAGGGGCCGGGGCCTTC. The gene calls are TRBV28 and TRBJ1-2; 10 bases align to TRBD1. The CDR3 is 13 residues long. Germline values: CDR1 MDHEN, CDR2 SYDVKM.

This clone appeared a single time. V gene TRBV7-9 combines with J gene TRBJ1-1; D call uncertain. Germline V gene data show CDR1 as SEHNR and CDR2 as FQNEAQ (reference sequence). Trimming pared 5 bases from V and 11 bases from J, leaving 6 bases between. The CDR3 has 9 residues. As DNA, the CDR3 is TGTGCCAGCAGCCCTCCGGCTTTCTTT. It is translated as CASSPPAFF.

V is TRBV5-1 and J is TRBJ1-2; the D is unclear. The germline V gene has CDR1 SGHRS and CDR2 YFSETQ. Trimming removed 0 bases from V and 0 bases from J, with 9 bases in between. The length of the CDR3 is 15 residues. In DNA form, the CDR3 reads TGCGCCAGCAGCTTGGCGACTTTTTCTAACTATGGCTACACCTTC. Its translation: CASSLATFSNYGYTF.

Notes on this clone: The sample contains more than one DNA sequence encoding this CDR3. The rearrangement joins TRBV6-1 to TRBJ1-1; 8 bases are a match to TRBD1. This CDR3 spans 12 amino acids. J gave up 3 bases and V 6 bases, and 0 bases lay outside the gene matches. Germline loops: CDR1 MNHNS, CDR2 SASEGT. The DNA of the CDR3 is TGTGCCAGCAGGGACAGGGACACTGAAGCTTTCTTT. This encodes CASRDRDTEAFF.

The chain couples TRBV7-7 to TRBJ2-5; D might be TRBD1 (6 bases). Trimming left V 5 bases short and J 5 bases short, with 30 bases between. This CDR3 has 19 residues. From germline, CDR1 is SSHAT and CDR2 FNYEAQ (reference sequence). The CDR3 spells CASSPIIGSQGPQGETQYF. CDR3 sequence (DNA): TGTGCCAGCAGCCCTATCATAGGCTCACAGGGACCCCAAGGGGAGACCCAGTACTTC. The full variable domain, completed using reference TRBV7-7 and TRBJ2-5, is GAGVSQSPRYKVTKRGQDVTLRCDPISSHATLYWYQQALGQGPEFLTYFNYEAQPDKSGLPSDRFSAERPEGSISTLTIQRTEQRDSAMYRCASSPIIGSQGPQGETQYFGPGTRLLVL.

This chain links TRBV28 with TRBJ1-4; perhaps TRBD1 as D (5 bases). Trimming shortened V by 4 bases and J by 6 bases, and 27 bases separated the two germline ends. CDR1 MDHEN and CDR2 SYDVKM come from the germline V gene. The CDR3 has 19 amino acids. CDR3 residues: CASSSHRAQGLIPHEKLFF. CDR3 DNA sequence: TGTGCCAGCAGTTCCCATAGAGCCCAGGGTCTTATCCCTCATGAAAAACTGTTTTTT.

The rearrangement uses TRBV14 and TRBJ2-1; tentatively, D is TRBD1 (6 bases). Germline-derived CDR1 and CDR2 are SGHDN and FVKESK. The V end lost 4 bases, the J end lost 4 bases, and 14 bases lay between the germline ends. This CDR3 is built from 15 residues. The CDR3 loop reads CASSLTGPPYNEQFF. CDR3 bases: TGTGCCAGCAGCCTAACAGGGCCCCCTTACAATGAGCAGTTCTTC.

The V and J genes are TRBV10-3 and TRBJ1-2; TRBD1 matches 8 bases. The ends lost 7 bases at V and 0 bases at J; junction bases unmatched: 4. The CDR3 totals 14 residues. Germline CDR1 reads ENHRY; CDR2 reads SYGVKD. The CDR3 loop reads CAITEDRANYGYTF. The DNA for the CDR3 is TGTGCCATCACCGAGGACAGGGCTAACTATGGCTACACCTTC.

This rearrangement joins TRBV15 to TRBJ1-4; 10 nucleotides line up with TRBD1. The CDR3 contains 18 residues. Germline-derived CDR1 and CDR2 are LNHNV and YYDKDF (reference sequence). Trimming removed 1 base from V and 5 bases from J; junction bases left unmatched: 10. CDR3 in DNA: TGTGCCACCAGCAGAGGGGGCCCCGACAGGGGGCCGAATGAAAAACTGTTTTTT. It specifies CATSRGGPDRGPNEKLFF.

In nucleotides, the CDR3 is TGTGCCAGCAGAACCCGGGTGAACAATGAAAAACTGTTTTTT. Residues: CASRTRVNNEKLFF. The V call is TRBV27, the J call TRBJ1-4; no reliable D call. The V and J ends lost 6 bases and 5 bases respectively, with 13 bases between them. The CDR3 extends over 14 amino acids. Germline assignment: CDR1 MNHEY and CDR2 SMNVEV (reference sequence).

The rearrangement uses TRBV2 and TRBJ2-2, with TRBD1 matching 7 bases. Losses at the gene ends were 7 bases for V and 3 bases for J; bases not matched to a gene: 20. CDR3 length: 19 residues. Germline CDR1 and CDR2: SNHLY and FYNNEI. CDR3 in amino acids: CASTASLLTGFGDTGELFF. The CDR3 DNA is TGTGCCAGCACAGCCTCGTTATTGACAGGGTTTGGGGACACCGGGGAGCTGTTTTTT.

The rearrangement joins TRBV4-3 to TRBJ1-6, with D perhaps matching TRBD1 (5 bases). Germline CDR1 is LGHNA and CDR2 is YSLEER. The V end lost 0 bases, the J end lost 13 bases, and 7 bases lay between the germline ends. This CDR3 has 12 residues. CDR3 DNA sequence: TGCGCCAGCAGCCAAGAAAAGGGGCCCCTCCACTTT. Translating gives CASSQEKGPLHF.

Turning to this clone: One end of the junction does not line up with germline, which may come from a read error. V is TRBV4-2 and J is TRBJ2-7; 9 bases are a match to TRBD1. The CDR3 is 14 residues long. CDR1 is LGHNA and CDR2 is YNFKEQ in the germline V gene. The CDR3 coding sequence is TGTGCCAGCAGCCAAGGGGACAGGGCCTACGGGCAGTACTTC. Residues: CASSQGDRAYGQYF.

This clone was seen only once. The V gene is TRBV9, the J gene TRBJ2-2, with TRBD2 identical over 12 bases. Trimming at V came to 5 bases and at J to 3 bases, leaving 5 bases not matched to a gene. The CDR3 is 16 residues long. The germline V gene has CDR1 SGDLS and CDR2 YYNGEE. The CDR3 DNA follows: TGTGCCAGCAGTGTTAGACTAGCGGGGGACACCGGGGAGCTGTTTTTT. It is translated as CASSVRLAGDTGELFF.

The V and J genes are TRBV7-4 and TRBJ1-1; D gene uncertain. Germline CDR1 SGHVT, CDR2 SQSDAQ. The CDR3 sequence is 14 residues long. V shed 2 bases and J shed 1 base, with 8 bases lying between them. CDR3 nucleotide sequence: TGTGCCAGCAGCTTATTCGCGGAGAACACTGAAGCTTTCTTT. It is translated as CASSLFAENTEAFF.

This chain connects TRBV7-6 to TRBJ1-1; possible D gene TRBD1, 6 bases. Trimming pared 6 bases from V and 1 base from J, leaving 12 bases between. Germline CDR1 is SGHVS and CDR2 is FNYEAQ. The CDR3 spans 14 residues. DNA for the CDR3: TGTGCCAGCAGTATTCCCAGGGGGAACACTGAAGCTTTCTTT. This gives the protein CASSIPRGNTEAFF. Looking up the rest from reference TRBV7-6 and TRBJ1-1 gives the full variable domain: GAGVSQSPRYKVTKRGQDVALRCDPISGHVSLYWYRQALGQGPEFLTYFNYEAQQDKSGLPNDRFSAERPEGSISTLTIQRTEQRDSAMYRCASSIPRGNTEAFFGQGTRLTVV.